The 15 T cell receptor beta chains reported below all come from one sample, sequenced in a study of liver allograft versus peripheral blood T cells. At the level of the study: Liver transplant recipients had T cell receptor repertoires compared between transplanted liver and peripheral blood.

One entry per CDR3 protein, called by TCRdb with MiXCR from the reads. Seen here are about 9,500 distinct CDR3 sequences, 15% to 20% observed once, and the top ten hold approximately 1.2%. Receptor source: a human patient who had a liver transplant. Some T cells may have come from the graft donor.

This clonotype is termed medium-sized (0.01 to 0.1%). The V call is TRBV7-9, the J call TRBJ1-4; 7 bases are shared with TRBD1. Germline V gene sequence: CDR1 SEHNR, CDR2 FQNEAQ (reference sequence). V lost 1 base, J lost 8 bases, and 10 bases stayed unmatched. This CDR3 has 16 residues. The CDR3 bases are TGTGCCAGCAGCTTAGGCTCACAGGGGCGCTCGGAAAAACTGTTTTTT. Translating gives CASSLGSQGRSEKLFF.

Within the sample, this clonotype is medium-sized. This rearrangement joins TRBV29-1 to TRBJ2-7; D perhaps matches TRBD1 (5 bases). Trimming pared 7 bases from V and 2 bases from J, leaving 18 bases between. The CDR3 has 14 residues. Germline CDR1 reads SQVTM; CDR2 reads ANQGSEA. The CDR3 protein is CSAEVGHLTYEQYF. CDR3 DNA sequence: TGCAGCGCCGAGGTCGGACACCTCACCTACGAGCAGTACTTC.

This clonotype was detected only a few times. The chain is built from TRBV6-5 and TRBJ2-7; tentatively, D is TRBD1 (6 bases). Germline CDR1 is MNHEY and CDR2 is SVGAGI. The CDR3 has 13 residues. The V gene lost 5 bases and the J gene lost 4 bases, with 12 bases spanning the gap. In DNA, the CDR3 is TGTGCCAGCAGTAGACAGGCCACATACGAGCAGTACTTC. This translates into CASSRQATYEQYF.

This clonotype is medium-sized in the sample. CDR3 sequence (DNA): TGTGCCAGCATTCCGGGACAGAACACTGAAGCTTTCTTT. It translates to CASIPGQNTEAFF. This chain connects TRBV6-6 to TRBJ1-1, with D perhaps matching TRBD1 (6 bases). Trimming shortened V by 7 bases and J by 1 base, and 10 bases separated the two germline ends. Germline V gene lookup returns CDR1 MNHNY and CDR2 SVGAGI (reference sequence). The length of the CDR3 is 13 residues.

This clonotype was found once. CDR3: CSATRQSSYEQYF. The CDR3 nucleotides are TGCAGTGCTACCCGACAGAGCTCCTACGAGCAGTACTTC. The gene calls are TRBV20-1 and TRBJ2-7; TRBD1 is a possible D gene (5 bases). In germline, CDR1 is DFQATT, CDR2 SNEGSKA (reference sequence). V gave up 4 bases and J gave up 0 bases, with 10 bases separating them. There are 13 residues in the CDR3.

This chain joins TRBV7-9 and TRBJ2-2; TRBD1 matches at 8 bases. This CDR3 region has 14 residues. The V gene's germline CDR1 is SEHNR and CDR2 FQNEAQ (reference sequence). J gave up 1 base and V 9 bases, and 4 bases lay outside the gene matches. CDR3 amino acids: CARMGTGNTGELFF. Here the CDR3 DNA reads TGTGCCAGAATGGGGACAGGGAACACCGGGGAGCTGTTTTTT.

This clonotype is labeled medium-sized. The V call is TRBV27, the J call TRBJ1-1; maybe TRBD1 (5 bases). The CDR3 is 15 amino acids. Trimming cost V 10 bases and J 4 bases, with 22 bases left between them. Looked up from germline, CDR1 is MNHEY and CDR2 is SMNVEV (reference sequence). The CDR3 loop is CATPGPRGVRTEAFF. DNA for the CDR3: TGTGCCACCCCAGGACCCCGAGGGGTTCGCACTGAAGCTTTCTTT.

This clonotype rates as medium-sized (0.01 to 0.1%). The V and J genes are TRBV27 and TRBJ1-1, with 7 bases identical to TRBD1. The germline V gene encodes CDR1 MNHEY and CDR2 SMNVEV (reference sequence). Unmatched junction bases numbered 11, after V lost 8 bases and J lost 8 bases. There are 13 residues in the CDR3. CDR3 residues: CASGRGQGGEAFF. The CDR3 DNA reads TGTGCCAGCGGCCGGGGGCAGGGGGGAGAAGCTTTCTTT.

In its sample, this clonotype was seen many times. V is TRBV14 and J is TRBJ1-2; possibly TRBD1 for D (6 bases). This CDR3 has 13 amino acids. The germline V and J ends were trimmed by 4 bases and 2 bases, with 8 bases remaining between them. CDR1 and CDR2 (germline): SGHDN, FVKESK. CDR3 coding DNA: TGTGCCAGCAGCCCCACAGGGAACTATGGCTACACCTTC. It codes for CASSPTGNYGYTF.

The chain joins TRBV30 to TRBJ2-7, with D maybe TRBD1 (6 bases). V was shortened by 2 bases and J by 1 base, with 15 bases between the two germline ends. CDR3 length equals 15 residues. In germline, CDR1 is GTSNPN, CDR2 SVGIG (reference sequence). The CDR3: CAWSHGQLRSYEQYF. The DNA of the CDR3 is TGTGCCTGGAGTCATGGACAGCTACGTTCCTACGAGCAGTACTTC.

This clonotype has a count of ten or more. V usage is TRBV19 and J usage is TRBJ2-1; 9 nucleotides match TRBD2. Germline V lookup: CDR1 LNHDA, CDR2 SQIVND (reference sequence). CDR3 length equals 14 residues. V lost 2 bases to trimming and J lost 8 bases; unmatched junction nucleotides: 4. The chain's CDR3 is CASSISGGYYEQFF. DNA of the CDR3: TGTGCCAGTAGTATAAGCGGGGGGTACTATGAGCAGTTCTTC.

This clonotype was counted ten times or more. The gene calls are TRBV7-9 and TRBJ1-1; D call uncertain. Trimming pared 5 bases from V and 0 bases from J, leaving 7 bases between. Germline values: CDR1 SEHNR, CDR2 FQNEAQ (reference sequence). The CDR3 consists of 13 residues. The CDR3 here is CASSGNMNTEAFF. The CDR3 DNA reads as TGTGCCAGCAGCGGGAACATGAACACTGAAGCTTTCTTT.

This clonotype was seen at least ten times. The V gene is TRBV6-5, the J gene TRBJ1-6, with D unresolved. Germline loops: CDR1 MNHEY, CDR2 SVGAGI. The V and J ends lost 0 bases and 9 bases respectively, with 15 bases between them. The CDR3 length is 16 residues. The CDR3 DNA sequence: TGTGCCAGCAGTTACTCGGTGGTGGAACTTGGTTCACCCCTCCACTTT. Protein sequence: CASSYSVVELGSPLHF.

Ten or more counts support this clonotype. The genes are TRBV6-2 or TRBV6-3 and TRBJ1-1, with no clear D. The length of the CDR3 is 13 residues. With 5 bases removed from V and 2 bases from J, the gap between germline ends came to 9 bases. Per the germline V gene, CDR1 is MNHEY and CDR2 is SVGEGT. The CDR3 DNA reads TGTGCCAGCAGTCCGGGGAGAAACACTGAAGCTTTCTTT. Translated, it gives CASSPGRNTEAFF.

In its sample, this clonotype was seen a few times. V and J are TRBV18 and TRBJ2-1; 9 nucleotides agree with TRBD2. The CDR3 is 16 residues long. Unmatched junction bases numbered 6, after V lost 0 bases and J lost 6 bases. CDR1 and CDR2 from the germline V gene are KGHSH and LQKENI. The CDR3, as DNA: TGTGCCAGCTCACCACCCGGGCTAGCGGGACGCAATGAGCAGTTCTTC. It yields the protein CASSPPGLAGRNEQFF.